The following is a T cell receptor (beta chain) sequence with its context. The antigen remains unidentified. The sample belongs to a study of multiple sclerosis patients with progressive multifocal leukoencephalopathy. Study results and limitations: In most PML patients, TRB repertoires appeared less diverse by entropy. The findings' link to JC virus versus immunocompromise remained uncertain. Before and during natalizumab, the clones expanded at PML already existed.

The sample's time point: around six months of natalizumab therapy. Spiked into each PCR were synthetic inline TR CDR3 controls of all V-J pairings. The repertoire was sequenced with immunoSEQ multiplex PCR; TCRdb's copy has only in-frame clones and lacks some. The sample includes 29,000 or so clones, under 90% seen only once; the top ten take 1.5%. Sample: PBMCs, taken from a patient treated with natalizumab. This receptor was obtained from a human donor with multiple sclerosis.

CDR3 amino acids: CASSLGGYEAFF. The CDR3 DNA reads as TGTGCCAGCTCCCTCGGGGGTTATGAAGCTTTCTTT. This rearrangement joins TRBV18 to TRBJ1-1, with D possibly TRBD1 on 5 matching bases. V was cut by 6 bases and J by 7 bases, with 12 bases left in between. Germline V lookup: CDR1 KGHSH, CDR2 LQKENI. The CDR3 length is 12 residues.